Each of the 6 T cell receptor beta chains below was sequenced from the same sample in a study of blood T cell repertoires in COVID-19. Generated by immunoSEQ multiplex PCR, the TCRdb table keeps only in-frame clones and is missing some. Among some 170,000 clones, 80% to 90% were seen once, and the ten largest hold approximately 10%. The sequenced sample was peripheral blood. These receptors all stem from a woman aged 40-49 years with COVID-19, enrolled during active disease.

This chain connects TRBV4-2 to TRBJ2-2, with TRBD1 matching over 10 bases. V lost 4 bases, J lost 4 bases, and 3 bases stayed unmatched. CDR1 and CDR2 from the germline V gene are LGHNA and YNFKEQ. The length of the CDR3 is 15 residues. The CDR3 protein is CASSLGTGVTGELFF. CDR3 nucleotides: TGTGCCAGCAGCCTAGGGACAGGGGTCACCGGGGAGCTGTTTTTT.

A few counts support this clone. The chain uses TRBV18 and TRBJ2-7; 7 bases are shared with TRBD1. Trimming removed 6 bases from V and 0 bases from J; junction bases left unmatched: 5. The V gene's germline CDR1 is KGHSH and CDR2 LQKENI. The CDR3 consists of 14 residues. CDR3 amino acids: CASSPDRSSYEQYF. CDR3 nucleotide sequence: TGTGCCAGCTCCCCGGACAGGAGCTCCTACGAGCAGTACTTC.

V usage is TRBV5-1 and J usage is TRBJ2-7, with D possibly TRBD1 on 6 matching bases. The CDR3 is made up of 13 amino acids. The V gene's germline CDR1 is SGHRS and CDR2 YFSETQ. The V end was cut by 4 bases, the J end by 0 bases, with 8 bases between. CDR3 in DNA: TGCGCCAGCAGCGGACAGAGCTCCTACGAGCAGTACTTC. Protein sequence: CASSGQSSYEQYF.

The V gene is TRBV6-6, the J gene TRBJ2-5, with a possible D match to TRBD1 (5 bases). Germline CDR1 reads MNHNY; CDR2 reads SVGAGI (reference sequence). This CDR3 has 15 amino acids. Trimming left V 8 bases short and J 5 bases short, with 21 bases between. CDR3 nucleotide sequence: TGTGCCAGCCGTAAGACAGTTCTCGGTGGGGAGACCCAGTACTTC. Translating it yields CASRKTVLGGETQYF.

The chain uses TRBV10-3 and TRBJ1-2, with TRBD1 matching 10 bases. Germline CDR1 reads ENHRY; CDR2 reads SYGVKD. The CDR3 runs 13 residues. Unmatched junction bases numbered 3, after V lost 5 bases and J lost 6 bases. Here the CDR3 DNA reads TGTGCCATCAGTCTTGGACAGGGGGATGGCTACACCTTC. Amino acids: CAISLGQGDGYTF.

In its sample, this clone was seen a few times. The V and J genes are TRBV24-1 and TRBJ2-1; 8 bases line up with TRBD1. The V gene's germline CDR1 is KGHDR and CDR2 SFDVKD. V shed 2 bases, J shed 6 bases, and the junction held 8 bases outside the gene matches. The CDR3 sequence is 16 residues long. The CDR3 nucleotides read TGTGCCACCAGTGATTCGGGACAGGCCAACCTCAATGAGCAGTTCTTC. The encoded protein is CATSDSGQANLNEQFF.